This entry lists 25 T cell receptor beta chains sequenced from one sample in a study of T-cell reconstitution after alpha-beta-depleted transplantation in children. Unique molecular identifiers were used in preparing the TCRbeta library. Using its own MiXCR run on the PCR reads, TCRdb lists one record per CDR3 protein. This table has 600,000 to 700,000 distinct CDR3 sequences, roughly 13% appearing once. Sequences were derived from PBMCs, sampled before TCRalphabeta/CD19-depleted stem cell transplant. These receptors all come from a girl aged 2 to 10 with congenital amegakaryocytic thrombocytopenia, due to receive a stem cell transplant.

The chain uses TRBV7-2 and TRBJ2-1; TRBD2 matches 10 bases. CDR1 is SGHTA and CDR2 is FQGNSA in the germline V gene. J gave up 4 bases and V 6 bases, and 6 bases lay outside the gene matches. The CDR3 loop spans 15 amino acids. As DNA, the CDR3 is TGTGCCAGCAGGCTGGGGACTAGCGAATACAATGAGCAGTTCTTC. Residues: CASRLGTSEYNEQFF. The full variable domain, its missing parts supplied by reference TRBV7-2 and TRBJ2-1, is GAGVSQSPSNKVTEKGKDVELRCDPISGHTALYWYRQSLGQGLEFLIYFQGNSAPDKSGLPSDRFSAERTGGSVSTLTIQRTQQEDSAVYLCASRLGTSEYNEQFFGPGTRLTVL.

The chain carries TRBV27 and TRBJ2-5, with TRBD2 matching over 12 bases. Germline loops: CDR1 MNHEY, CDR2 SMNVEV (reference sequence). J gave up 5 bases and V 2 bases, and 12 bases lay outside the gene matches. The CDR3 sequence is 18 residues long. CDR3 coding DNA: TGTGCCAGCAGTTTAATGTTCCTAGCGGGAGGGCCCCAGGAGACCCAGTACTTC. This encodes CASSLMFLAGGPQETQYF.

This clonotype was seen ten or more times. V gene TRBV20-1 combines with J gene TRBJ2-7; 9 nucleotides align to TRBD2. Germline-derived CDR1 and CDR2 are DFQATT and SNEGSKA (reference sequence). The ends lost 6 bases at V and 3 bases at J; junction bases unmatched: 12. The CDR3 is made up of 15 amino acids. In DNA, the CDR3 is TGCAGTGCCACCAGGGGACTAGCACCAATCTACGAGCAGTACTTC. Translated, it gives CSATRGLAPIYEQYF.

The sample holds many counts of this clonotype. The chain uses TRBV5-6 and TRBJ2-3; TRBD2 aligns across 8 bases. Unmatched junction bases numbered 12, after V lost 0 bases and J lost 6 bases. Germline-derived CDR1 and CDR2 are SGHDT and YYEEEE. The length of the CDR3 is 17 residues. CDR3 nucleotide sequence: TGTGCCAGCAGCTTGGTAGTAATGGCGGGAGGAACCGATACGCAGTATTTT. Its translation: CASSLVVMAGGTDTQYF. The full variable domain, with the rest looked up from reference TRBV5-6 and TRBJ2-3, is DAGVTQSPTHLIKTRGQQVTLRCSPKSGHDTVSWYQQALGQGPQFIFQYYEEEERQRGNFPDRFSGHQFPNYSSELNVNALLLGDSALYLCASSLVVMAGGTDTQYFGPGTRLTVL.

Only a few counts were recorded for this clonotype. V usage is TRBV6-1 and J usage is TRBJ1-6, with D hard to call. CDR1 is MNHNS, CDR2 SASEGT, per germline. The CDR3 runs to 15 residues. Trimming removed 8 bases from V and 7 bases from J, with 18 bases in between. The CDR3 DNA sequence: TGTGCCAGCGTCGGACCGACCTTAATAAATTCACCCCTCCACTTT. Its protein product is CASVGPTLINSPLHF.

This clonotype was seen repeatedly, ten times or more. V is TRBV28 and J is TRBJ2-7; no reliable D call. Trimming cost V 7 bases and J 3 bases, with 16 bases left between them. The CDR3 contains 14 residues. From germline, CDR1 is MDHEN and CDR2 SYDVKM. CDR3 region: CASTSLLSLYEQYF. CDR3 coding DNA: TGTGCCAGCACCTCGCTTTTGTCCCTCTACGAGCAGTACTTC.

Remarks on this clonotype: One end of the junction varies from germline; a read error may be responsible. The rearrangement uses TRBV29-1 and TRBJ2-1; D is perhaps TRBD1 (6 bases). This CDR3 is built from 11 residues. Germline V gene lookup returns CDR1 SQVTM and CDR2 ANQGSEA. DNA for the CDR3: TGTGGTGGGGCAGGGGTCACTGAGCAGTTCTTC. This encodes CGGAGVTEQFF.

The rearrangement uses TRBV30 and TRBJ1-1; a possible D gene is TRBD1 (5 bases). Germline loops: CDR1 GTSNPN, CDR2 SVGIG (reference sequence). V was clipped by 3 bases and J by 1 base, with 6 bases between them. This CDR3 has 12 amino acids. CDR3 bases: TGTGCCTGGAGGAGGGGGAACACTGAAGCTTTCTTT. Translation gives CAWRRGNTEAFF.

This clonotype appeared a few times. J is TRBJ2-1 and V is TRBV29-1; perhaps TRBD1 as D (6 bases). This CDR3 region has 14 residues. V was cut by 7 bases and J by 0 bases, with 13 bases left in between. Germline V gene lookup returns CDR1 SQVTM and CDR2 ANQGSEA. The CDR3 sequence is CSGGPLDSYNEQFF. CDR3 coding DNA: TGCAGCGGGGGGCCTCTAGACTCCTACAATGAGCAGTTCTTC.

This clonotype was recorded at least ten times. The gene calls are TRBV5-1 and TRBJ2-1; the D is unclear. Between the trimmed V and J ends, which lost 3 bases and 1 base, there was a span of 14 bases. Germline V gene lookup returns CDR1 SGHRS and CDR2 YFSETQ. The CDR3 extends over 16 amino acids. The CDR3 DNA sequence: TGCGCCAGCAGCTCCGTGACCCTACGGTCCTACAATGAGCAGTTCTTC. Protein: CASSSVTLRSYNEQFF.

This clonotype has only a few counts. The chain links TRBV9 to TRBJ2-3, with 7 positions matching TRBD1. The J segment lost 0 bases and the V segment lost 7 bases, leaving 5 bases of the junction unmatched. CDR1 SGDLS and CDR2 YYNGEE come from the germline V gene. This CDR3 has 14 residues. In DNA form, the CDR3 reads TGTGCCAGCGCAGGGGGAACTAGCACAGATACGCAGTATTTT. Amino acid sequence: CASAGGTSTDTQYF.

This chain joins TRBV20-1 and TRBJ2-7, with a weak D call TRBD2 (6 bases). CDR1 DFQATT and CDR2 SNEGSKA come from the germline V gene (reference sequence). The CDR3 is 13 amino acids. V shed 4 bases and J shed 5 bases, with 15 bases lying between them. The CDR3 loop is CSAMGLRPNEQYF. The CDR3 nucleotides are TGCAGTGCTATGGGACTGCGGCCCAACGAGCAGTACTTC.

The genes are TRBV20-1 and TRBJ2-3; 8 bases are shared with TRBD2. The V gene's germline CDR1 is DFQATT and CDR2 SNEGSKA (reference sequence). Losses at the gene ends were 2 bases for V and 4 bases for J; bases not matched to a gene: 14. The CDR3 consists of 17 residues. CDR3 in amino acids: CSARPLTSVGVSDTQYF. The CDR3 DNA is TGCAGTGCTAGACCGTTGACTAGCGTGGGGGTCTCAGATACGCAGTATTTT.

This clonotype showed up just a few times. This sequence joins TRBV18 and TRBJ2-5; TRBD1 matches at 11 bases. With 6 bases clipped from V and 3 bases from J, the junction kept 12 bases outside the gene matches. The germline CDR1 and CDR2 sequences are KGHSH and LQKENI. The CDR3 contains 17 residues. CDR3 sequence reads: CASSPKTGQGVEETQYF. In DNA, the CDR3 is TGTGCCAGCTCTCCTAAGACGGGACAGGGGGTTGAAGAGACCCAGTACTTC.

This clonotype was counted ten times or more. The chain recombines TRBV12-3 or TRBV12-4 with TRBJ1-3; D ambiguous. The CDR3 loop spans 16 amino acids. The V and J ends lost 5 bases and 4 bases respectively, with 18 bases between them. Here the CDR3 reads CASSLGRVLSGNTIYF. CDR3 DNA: TGTGCCAGCAGTCTGGGGAGGGTTCTATCCGGAAACACCATATATTTT.

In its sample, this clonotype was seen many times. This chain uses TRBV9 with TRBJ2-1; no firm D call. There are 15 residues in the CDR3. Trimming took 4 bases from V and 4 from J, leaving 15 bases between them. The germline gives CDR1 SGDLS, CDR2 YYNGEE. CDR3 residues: CASSHLSSAYNEQFF. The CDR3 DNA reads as TGTGCCAGCAGCCACCTCTCGTCAGCGTACAATGAGCAGTTCTTC.

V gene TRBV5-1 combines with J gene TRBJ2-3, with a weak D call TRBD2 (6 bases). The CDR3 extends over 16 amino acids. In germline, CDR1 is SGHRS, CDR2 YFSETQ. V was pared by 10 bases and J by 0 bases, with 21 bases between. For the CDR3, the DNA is TGCGCCGGCAAGTGGATAATTGCGGGAAGCACAGATACGCAGTATTTT. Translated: CAGKWIIAGSTDTQYF.

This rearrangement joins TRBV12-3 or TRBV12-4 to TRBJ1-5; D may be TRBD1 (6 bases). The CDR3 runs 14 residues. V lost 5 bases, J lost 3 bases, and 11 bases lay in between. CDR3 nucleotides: TGTGCCAGCAGTCCCGGACAGATCAATCAGCCCCAGCATTTT. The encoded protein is CASSPGQINQPQHF.

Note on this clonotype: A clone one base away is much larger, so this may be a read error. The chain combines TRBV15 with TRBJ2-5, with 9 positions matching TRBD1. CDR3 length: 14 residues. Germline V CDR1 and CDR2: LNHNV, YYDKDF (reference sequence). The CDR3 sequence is CATSPDRGSETLYF. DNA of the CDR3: TGTGCCACCAGCCCGGACAGGGGTTCAGAGACCCTGTACTTC.

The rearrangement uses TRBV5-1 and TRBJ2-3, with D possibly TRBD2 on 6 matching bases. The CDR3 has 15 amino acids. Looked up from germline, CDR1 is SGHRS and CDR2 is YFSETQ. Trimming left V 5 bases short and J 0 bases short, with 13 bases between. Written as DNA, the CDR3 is TGCGCCAGCAGTAACGGGAGAACTAGCACAGATACGCAGTATTTT. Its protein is CASSNGRTSTDTQYF.

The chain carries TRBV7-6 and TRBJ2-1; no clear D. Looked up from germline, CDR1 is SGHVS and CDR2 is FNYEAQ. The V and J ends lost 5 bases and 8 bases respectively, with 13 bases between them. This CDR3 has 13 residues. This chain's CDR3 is CASSGISGDEQFF. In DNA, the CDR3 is TGTGCCAGCAGCGGAATTTCGGGCGATGAGCAGTTCTTC.

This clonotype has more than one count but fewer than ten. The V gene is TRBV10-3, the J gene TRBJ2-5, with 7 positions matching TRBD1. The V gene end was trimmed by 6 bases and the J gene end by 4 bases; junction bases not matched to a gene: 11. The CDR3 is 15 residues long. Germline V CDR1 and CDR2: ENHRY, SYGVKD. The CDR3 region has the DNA TGTGCCATCAGCCGTCCGACAGGGAATGGAGAGACCCAGTACTTC. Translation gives CAISRPTGNGETQYF.

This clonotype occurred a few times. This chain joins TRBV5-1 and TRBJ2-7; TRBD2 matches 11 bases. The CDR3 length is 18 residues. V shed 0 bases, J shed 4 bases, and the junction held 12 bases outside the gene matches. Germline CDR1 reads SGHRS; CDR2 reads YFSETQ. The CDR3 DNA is TGCGCCAGCAGCTTGGCAACCCGAGCCGGGACTAGCGGTTACGAGCAGTACTTC. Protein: CASSLATRAGTSGYEQYF.

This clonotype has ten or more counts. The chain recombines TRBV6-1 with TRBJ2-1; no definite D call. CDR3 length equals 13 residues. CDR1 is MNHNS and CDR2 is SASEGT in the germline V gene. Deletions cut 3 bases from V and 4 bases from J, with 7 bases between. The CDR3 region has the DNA TGTGCCAGCAGTGAGAGTAGTTACAATGAGCAGTTCTTC. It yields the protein CASSESSYNEQFF.

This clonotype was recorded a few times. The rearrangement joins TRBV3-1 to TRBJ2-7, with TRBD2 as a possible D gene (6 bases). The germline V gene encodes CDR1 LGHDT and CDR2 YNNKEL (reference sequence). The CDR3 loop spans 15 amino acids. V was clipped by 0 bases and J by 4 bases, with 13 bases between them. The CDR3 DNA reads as TGTGCCAGCAGCCAAGAATTTGGGGCGGGATACGAGCAGTACTTC. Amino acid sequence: CASSQEFGAGYEQYF.